This is a list of T cell receptor beta chains from one sample in a study of identical twins. TCRdb fed the 5' RACE reads into MiXCR, producing one record per CDR3 protein. The top ten clones hold over 2.5% of a sample with about 470,000 distinct CDR3 sequences, about 24% of them seen once. These same data were also listed under a study on T cells expressing NK-cell markers.

Source material: CD4+ T cells sorted from blood. The receptor set was obtained from a young woman in good health. The CDR3 runs from the conserved cysteine through the conserved F or W. A D gene is named only where the DNA matches it firmly. Not every row has a clone size; where given, it reads once, few, many or a size class.

clone size: few
V gene: TRBV14
J gene: TRBJ1-1
D gene: TRBD1
CDR3 DNA: TGTGCCAGCAGCCCGGACAGGCGACTCGAAGCTTTCTTT
CDR3 protein: CASSPDRRLEAFF

clone size: -
V gene: TRBV3-1
J gene: TRBJ2-7
D gene: TRBD2
CDR3 DNA: TGTGCCAGCAGTCTGACTAGCGGGAGTGGCGAGCAGTACTTC
CDR3 protein: CASSLTSGSGEQYF

clone size: -
V gene: TRBV12-3/TRBV12-4
J gene: TRBJ1-2
D gene: -
CDR3 DNA: TGTGCCAGCAGCTTATACCTCGGTTCGGCCGGCTACACCTTC
CDR3 protein: CASSLYLGSAGYTF

clone size: few
V gene: TRBV12-3/TRBV12-4
J gene: TRBJ2-7
D gene: TRBD2
CDR3 DNA: TGTGCCAGCATCATGGGGGGGACTAGCGGGAGCCTCCCGACCGAGCAGTACTTC
CDR3 protein: CASIMGGTSGSLPTEQYF

clone size: -
V gene: TRBV3-1
J gene: TRBJ2-1
D gene: -
CDR3 DNA: TGTGCCAGCAGCCAATTGGGGGAAAGCAATGAGCAGTTCTTC
CDR3 protein: CASSQLGESNEQFF

clone size: -
V gene: TRBV20-1
J gene: TRBJ1-5
D gene: -
CDR3 DNA: TGCAGTGCTAGATCCAGGGGCAATCAGCCCCAGCATTTT
CDR3 protein: CSARSRGNQPQHF

clone size: few
V gene: TRBV5-5
J gene: TRBJ1-1
D gene: TRBD1
CDR3 DNA: TGTGCCAGCAGCAAACGACAGGGGGTCACTGAAGCTTTCTTT
CDR3 protein: CASSKRQGVTEAFF

clone size: -
V gene: TRBV7-8
J gene: TRBJ2-7
D gene: TRBD1
CDR3 DNA: TGTGCCAGCAGCTTTGACAGGGGCTACGAGCAGTACTTC
CDR3 protein: CASSFDRGYEQYF

clone size: -
V gene: TRBV10-3
J gene: TRBJ1-1
D gene: TRBD1
CDR3 DNA: TGTGCCATCCGCCAGGGGGACACTGAAGCTTTCTTT
CDR3 protein: CAIRQGDTEAFF

clone size: once
V gene: TRBV7-2
J gene: TRBJ2-5
D gene: -
CDR3 DNA: TGTGCCAGCAGCCTATGGACGCGGGAGACCCAGTACTTC
CDR3 protein: CASSLWTRETQYF

clone size: few
V gene: TRBV7-2
J gene: TRBJ1-6
D gene: -
CDR3 DNA: TGTGCCAGCAGCTTGAACAGCCTTTCACCCCTCCACTTT
CDR3 protein: CASSLNSLSPLHF

clone size: few
V gene: TRBV12-3/TRBV12-4
J gene: TRBJ1-2
D gene: -
CDR3 DNA: TGTGCCAGCAGTTTAGTAGGGGCAAGCGGCTATGGCTACACCTTC
CDR3 protein: CASSLVGASGYGYTF

clone size: -
V gene: TRBV7-2
J gene: TRBJ2-5
D gene: -
CDR3 DNA: TGTGCCAGCAGCTTAGCTTCGGGGGTGCGAGCTTGGACCCAGTACTTC
CDR3 protein: CASSLASGVRAWTQYF

clone size: few
V gene: TRBV12-3/TRBV12-4
J gene: TRBJ1-3
D gene: -
CDR3 DNA: TGTGCCAGTTACTCTGGAAACACCATATATTTT
CDR3 protein: CASYSGNTIYF

clone size: few
V gene: TRBV7-9
J gene: TRBJ2-5
D gene: -
CDR3 DNA: TGTGCCAGCAGCTTAGTGGGCTACCAAGAGACCCAGTACTTC
CDR3 protein: CASSLVGYQETQYF

clone size: -
V gene: TRBV6-1
J gene: TRBJ2-7
D gene: TRBD1
CDR3 DNA: TGTGCCAGCAGATTCGTACAGGGGGCACACTACGAGCAGTACTTC
CDR3 protein: CASRFVQGAHYEQYF

clone size: few
V gene: TRBV24-1
J gene: TRBJ2-1
D gene: -
CDR3 DNA: TGTGCCACCAGTGATCCCTGGCCCTCCTACAATGAGCAGTTCTTC
CDR3 protein: CATSDPWPSYNEQFF

clone size: few
V gene: TRBV7-2
J gene: TRBJ2-3
D gene: TRBD1
CDR3 DNA: TGTGCCAGCAGCCCGGGACAGGGCTACACAGATACGCAGTATTTT
CDR3 protein: CASSPGQGYTDTQYF

clone size: few
V gene: TRBV12-3/TRBV12-4
J gene: TRBJ2-7
D gene: TRBD2
CDR3 DNA: TGTGCCAGCAGCCGCGGGAGAAGTGGCGAGCAGTACTTC
CDR3 protein: CASSRGRSGEQYF

clone size: few
V gene: TRBV12-3/TRBV12-4
J gene: TRBJ2-1
D gene: TRBD2
CDR3 DNA: TGTGCCAGCAGTTTATCTACGGGGGGGCCGAATGAGCAGTTCTTC
CDR3 protein: CASSLSTGGPNEQFF

clone size: few
V gene: TRBV20-1
J gene: TRBJ2-1
D gene: TRBD2
CDR3 DNA: TGCAGTGCTAGAGAGCGGGAGGAATTCTATGAGCAGTTCTTC
CDR3 protein: CSAREREEFYEQFF

clone size: once
V gene: TRBV6-2/TRBV6-3
J gene: TRBJ2-1
D gene: -
CDR3 DNA: TGTGCCAGCAGCCCGCTGTTTCTAGATTACAATGAGCAGTTCTTC
CDR3 protein: CASSPLFLDYNEQFF

clone size: -
V gene: TRBV5-1
J gene: TRBJ2-3
D gene: -
CDR3 DNA: TGCGCCAGCAGCGACATCGCTCCCACAGATACGCAGTATTTT
CDR3 protein: CASSDIAPTDTQYF

clone size: -
V gene: TRBV7-9
J gene: TRBJ1-1
D gene: TRBD1
CDR3 DNA: TGTGCCAGCGGGGGACAGGGGATGGCTGAAGCTTTCTTT
CDR3 protein: CASGGQGMAEAFF

clone size: few
V gene: TRBV20-1
J gene: TRBJ2-1
D gene: -
CDR3 DNA: TGCAGTGCTAACGGACTCCCGAGCTCCTACAATGAGCAGTTCTTC
CDR3 protein: CSANGLPSSYNEQFF

clone size: -
V gene: TRBV9
J gene: TRBJ2-1
D gene: -
CDR3 DNA: TGTGCCAGCAGCGTAGTCGGGGGCGCACACAATGAGCAGTTCTTC
CDR3 protein: CASSVVGGAHNEQFF

clone size: few
V gene: TRBV28
J gene: TRBJ2-3
D gene: -
CDR3 DNA: TGTGCCAGCAGTTTAAACTACGGGAACACAGATACGCAGTATTTT
CDR3 protein: CASSLNYGNTDTQYF

clone size: -
V gene: TRBV15
J gene: TRBJ2-7
D gene: -
CDR3 DNA: TGTGCCACCAGCAGAGCCGGACGTTCCTACGAGCAGTACTTC
CDR3 protein: CATSRAGRSYEQYF

clone size: few
V gene: TRBV12-3/TRBV12-4
J gene: TRBJ1-1
D gene: -
CDR3 DNA: TGTGCCAGCAGTTTATGGGATGCTGAAGCTTTCTTT
CDR3 protein: CASSLWDAEAFF

clone size: -
V gene: TRBV7-2
J gene: TRBJ1-4
D gene: -
CDR3 DNA: TGTGCCAGCAGCTTTCGTCAAAGGGGTAATGAAAAACTGTTTTTT
CDR3 protein: CASSFRQRGNEKLFF

clone size: few
V gene: TRBV6-1
J gene: TRBJ2-7
D gene: TRBD1
CDR3 DNA: TGTGCCAGCAGAAACACCGGGACAGGGGACTACGAGCAGTACTTC
CDR3 protein: CASRNTGTGDYEQYF

clone size: many
V gene: TRBV7-8
J gene: TRBJ1-1
D gene: -
CDR3 DNA: TGTGCCAGCAGCCAGTCACGTCCGGGGAACACTGAAGCTTTCTTT
CDR3 protein: CASSQSRPGNTEAFF

clone size: few
V gene: TRBV5-1
J gene: TRBJ2-4
D gene: TRBD2
CDR3 DNA: TGCGCCAGCAGCATTTACGGGGGGGGCCTAGGGAACATTCAGTACTTC
CDR3 protein: CASSIYGGGLGNIQYF

clone size: -
V gene: TRBV20-1
J gene: TRBJ2-1
D gene: TRBD2
CDR3 DNA: TGCAGTGCCCGGGAGGCGGGCTCTATACAGAGCTCCTACAATGAGCAGTTCTTC
CDR3 protein: CSAREAGSIQSSYNEQFF

clone size: few
V gene: TRBV11-2
J gene: TRBJ2-1
D gene: TRBD2
CDR3 DNA: TGTGCCAGCAGCTTAGTCCAAACTAGCGCCCCCTCCTACAATGAGCAGTTCTTC
CDR3 protein: CASSLVQTSAPSYNEQFF

clone size: -
V gene: TRBV6-5
J gene: TRBJ2-5
D gene: -
CDR3 DNA: TGTGCCACCAGGGTGGGGGCAGAGACCCAGTACTTC
CDR3 protein: CATRVGAETQYF

clone size: -
V gene: TRBV20-1
J gene: TRBJ2-1
D gene: TRBD2
CDR3 DNA: TGCAGTGCTACCCCCGTAGCGGGGGGGTCCTACAATGAGCAGTTCTTC
CDR3 protein: CSATPVAGGSYNEQFF

clone size: -
V gene: TRBV20-1
J gene: TRBJ2-7
D gene: TRBD2
CDR3 DNA: TGCAGTGGCTGGACTAGCGGGGGCCGTAGCTCCTACGAGCAGTACTTC
CDR3 protein: CSGWTSGGRSSYEQYF

clone size: few
V gene: TRBV5-1
J gene: TRBJ2-6
D gene: -
CDR3 DNA: TGCGCCAGCAGGGACCCATCTGGGGCCAACGTCCTGACTTTC
CDR3 protein: CASRDPSGANVLTF

clone size: -
V gene: TRBV20-1
J gene: TRBJ2-1
D gene: -
CDR3 DNA: TGCAGTGCTGGATCGGGGAACTACAATGAGCAGTTCTTC
CDR3 protein: CSAGSGNYNEQFF

clone size: -
V gene: TRBV7-2
J gene: TRBJ1-1
D gene: -
CDR3 DNA: TGTGCCAGCAGCTTAGCGACAGGAAGTCAGAACACTGAAGCTTTCTTT
CDR3 protein: CASSLATGSQNTEAFF

clone size: few
V gene: TRBV19
J gene: TRBJ1-2
D gene: TRBD1
CDR3 DNA: TGTGCCAGTAGTATCAGGGACAGCTCCGGCTACACCTTC
CDR3 protein: CASSIRDSSGYTF

clone size: few
V gene: TRBV12-3/TRBV12-4
J gene: TRBJ2-3
D gene: -
CDR3 DNA: TGTGCCAGCAGTTTTTCAGAGAGCGGTGCGCAGTATTTT
CDR3 protein: CASSFSESGAQYF

clone size: once
V gene: TRBV6-5
J gene: TRBJ1-1
D gene: -
CDR3 DNA: TGTGCCAGCAGTTACACCGGGTTTGGGACTGAAGCTTTCTTT
CDR3 protein: CASSYTGFGTEAFF

clone size: few
V gene: TRBV29-1
J gene: TRBJ2-4
D gene: -
CDR3 DNA: TGCAGCGTTGAACGTCTCGGCGCAGGGCACTCGGCCAAAAACATTCAGTACTTC
CDR3 protein: CSVERLGAGHSAKNIQYF

clone size: -
V gene: TRBV12-3/TRBV12-4
J gene: TRBJ2-7
D gene: TRBD1
CDR3 DNA: TGTGCCAGCACCCGGAGGGGGGACAGGAACTACGAGCAGTACTTC
CDR3 protein: CASTRRGDRNYEQYF

clone size: -
V gene: TRBV11-2
J gene: TRBJ2-1
D gene: TRBD2
CDR3 DNA: TGTGCCAGCAGCTTTGCAAGCGGGAGACTTAATGAGCAGTTCTTC
CDR3 protein: CASSFASGRLNEQFF

clone size: -
V gene: TRBV2
J gene: TRBJ2-5
D gene: TRBD2
CDR3 DNA: TGTGCCAGCAGTTTATCCGTCACGGTGGGACTAGAGGGAGAGACCCAGTACTTC
CDR3 protein: CASSLSVTVGLEGETQYF

clone size: few
V gene: TRBV2
J gene: TRBJ1-1
D gene: -
CDR3 DNA: TGTGCCAGCAGTGTTCAGAGGGGAAGCACTGAAGCTTTCTTT
CDR3 protein: CASSVQRGSTEAFF

clone size: few
V gene: TRBV5-8
J gene: TRBJ2-3
D gene: -
CDR3 DNA: TGTGCCAGCAGCCTGGAAGGGGTGTTCACAGATACGCAGTATTTT
CDR3 protein: CASSLEGVFTDTQYF

clone size: -
V gene: TRBV9
J gene: TRBJ2-1
D gene: TRBD2
CDR3 DNA: TGTGCCAGCAGCGTAGCTCTTCAAGCGGGAGGGGGCTATGAGCAGTTCTTC
CDR3 protein: CASSVALQAGGGYEQFF

clone size: -
V gene: TRBV10-1
J gene: TRBJ2-7
D gene: TRBD2
CDR3 DNA: TGCGCCAGCAGCCCATCTGGCGGGAGGTCATACGAGCAGTACTTC
CDR3 protein: CASSPSGGRSYEQYF

clone size: -
V gene: TRBV27
J gene: TRBJ1-1
D gene: -
CDR3 DNA: TGTGCCAGCAGTTCCCGCGTTAGGGGGAACACTGAAGCTTTCTTT
CDR3 protein: CASSSRVRGNTEAFF

clone size: -
V gene: TRBV6-1
J gene: TRBJ2-5
D gene: -
CDR3 DNA: TGTGCCAGCAGTACCCAGTTGCAAGAGACCCAGTACTTC
CDR3 protein: CASSTQLQETQYF

clone size: once
V gene: TRBV25-1
J gene: TRBJ2-2
D gene: TRBD1
CDR3 DNA: TGTGCCAGCAGTGAATACGGGACAGGAGGGGCCGGGGAGCTGTTTTTT
CDR3 protein: CASSEYGTGGAGELFF

clone size: -
V gene: TRBV10-3
J gene: TRBJ2-1
D gene: TRBD2
CDR3 DNA: TGTGCCATCAGCGGGACTAGCGATAATGAGCAGTTCTTC
CDR3 protein: CAISGTSDNEQFF